This TCR beta chain was documented in a study of T cells in Graves' hyperthyroidism and ophthalmopathy. The wider study: Peripheral blood was acquired at first diagnosis, ahead of any therapy whatsoever. Broader study findings: Most thyroid clonotypes expanded above 0.001 were also detected in blood.

This clonotype was recorded at least ten times. Its specificity is not known. Germline values: CDR1 MNHEY, CDR2 SMNVEV (reference sequence). The CDR3 is 13 amino acids. Trimming pared 9 bases from V and 7 bases from J, leaving 18 bases between. Amplification of TCR beta CDR3 regions was performed using RNA transcripts as template. An initial round of RT-PCR targeting the TCR CDR3 relied on the HTBI primer set. TCRdb reanalysed the multiplex PCR reads using MiXCR and keeps one entry per CDR3 protein. The sample lists a few hundred thousand distinct CDR3 sequences, 15% seen once, with approximately 30% in the top ten. Graves' hyperthyroidism qualified as stable when ophthalmopathy did not progress within 18 months. Thyroid ultrasound, orbital computed tomography, clinical symptoms, and serum thyroxine and TRAb underpinned diagnoses.

The sample consisted of blood. J is TRBJ2-5 and V is TRBV27; D is unclear. This sequence originates from a woman aged 25 to 39 with Graves' hyperthyroidism. CDR3 DNA: TGTGCCAGTTCTCTGGACGTTTCTGCGACCCAGTACTTC. It specifies CASSLDVSATQYF.